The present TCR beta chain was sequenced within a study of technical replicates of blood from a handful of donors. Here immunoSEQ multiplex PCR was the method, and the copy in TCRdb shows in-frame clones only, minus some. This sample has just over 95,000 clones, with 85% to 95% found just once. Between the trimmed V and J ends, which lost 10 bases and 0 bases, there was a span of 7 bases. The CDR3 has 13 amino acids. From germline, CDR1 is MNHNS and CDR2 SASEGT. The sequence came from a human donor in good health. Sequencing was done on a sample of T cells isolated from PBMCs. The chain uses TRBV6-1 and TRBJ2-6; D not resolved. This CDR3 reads CATFRSGANVLTF. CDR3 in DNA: TGTGCCACCTTCCGCTCTGGGGCCAACGTCCTGACTTTC.